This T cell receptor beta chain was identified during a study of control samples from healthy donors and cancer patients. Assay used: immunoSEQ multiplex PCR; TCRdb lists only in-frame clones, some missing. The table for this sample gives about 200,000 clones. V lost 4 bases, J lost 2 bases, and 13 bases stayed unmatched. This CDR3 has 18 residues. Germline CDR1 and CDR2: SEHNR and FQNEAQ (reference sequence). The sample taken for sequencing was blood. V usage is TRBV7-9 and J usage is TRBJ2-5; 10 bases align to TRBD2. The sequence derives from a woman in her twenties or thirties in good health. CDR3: CASSSRAGGTSVQETQYF. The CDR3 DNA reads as TGTGCCAGCAGCTCCAGGGCCGGTGGGACTAGCGTACAAGAGACCCAGTACTTC.